Presented here are 24 T cell receptor beta chains from one specimen sequenced in a study of shared clonotypes between healthy human individuals. Clones were read by immunoSEQ multiplex PCR, and TCRdb kept only the in-frame ones, dropping some. The sample shows millions of clones, roughly 92% of them seen only once. The sequenced sample was naive CD4+ T cells sorted from blood. Subset reported: CD45RA+ positively selected. These receptors were collected from a man younger than 35 in good health.

The J gene is TRBJ1-4, the V gene TRBV5-4; 10 nucleotides match TRBD1. The CDR3 consists of 14 residues. The J segment lost 7 bases and the V segment lost 3 bases, leaving 3 bases of the junction unmatched. The V gene's germline CDR1 is SGHNT and CDR2 YYREEE (reference sequence). Written as DNA, the CDR3 is TGTGCCAGCAGCTCGGGACAGGGGAGTGAAAAACTGTTTTTT. This sequence encodes CASSSGQGSEKLFF.

The gene calls are TRBV15 and TRBJ2-1; D call uncertain. Trimming left V 5 bases short and J 6 bases short, with 14 bases between. The CDR3 is 14 residues long. Germline V gene sequence: CDR1 LNHNV, CDR2 YYDKDF (reference sequence). The CDR3 nucleotides are TGTGCCACCAGCGCAGTTAGAGTTGGCAATGAGCAGTTCTTC. Protein sequence: CATSAVRVGNEQFF.

The V gene is TRBV7-2, the J gene TRBJ2-2, with D tentatively TRBD1 or TRBD2 (6 bases each). V lost 2 bases to trimming and J lost 6 bases, with 19 bases between them. The CDR3 has 17 amino acids. Germline CDR1 reads SGHTA; CDR2 reads FQGNSA. The CDR3 here is CASSLPTGGLWAGELFF. CDR3 DNA sequence: TGTGCCAGCAGCTTACCCACCGGGGGCCTTTGGGCCGGGGAGCTGTTTTTT.

In regard to this clone: Additional DNA sequences in this sample encode the identical CDR3. J is TRBJ2-7 and V is TRBV5-1; the D gene is possibly TRBD1 (6 bases). This CDR3 region has 13 residues. V lost 4 bases and J 2 bases, leaving 10 bases between the germline ends. Germline lookup yields CDR1 SGHRS and CDR2 YFSETQ. CDR3 nucleotide sequence: TGCGCCAGCAGCATAGGGGGTACCTACGAGCAGTACTTC. Its protein is CASSIGGTYEQYF.

This clone was counted a single time. The chain uses TRBV4-1 and TRBJ2-6; TRBD2 aligns across 8 bases. This CDR3 has 19 amino acids. CDR1 and CDR2 from the germline V gene are MGHRA and YSYEKL. With V trimmed by 4 bases and J by 1 base, 12 bases remained unmatched. The chain's CDR3 is CASSLPKGGTRSGANVLTF. CDR3 nucleotides: TGCGCCAGCAGCCTCCCAAAAGGCGGGACTAGATCTGGGGCCAACGTCCTGACTTTC.

The chain links TRBV9 to TRBJ1-3; 12 bases line up with TRBD1. Germline CDR1 reads SGDLS; CDR2 reads YYNGEE. This CDR3 has 14 residues. J was trimmed by 8 bases and V by 3 bases; bases with no gene match: 3. This chain's CDR3 is CASSARDRGHTIYF. The CDR3 DNA sequence: TGTGCCAGCAGCGCTCGGGACAGGGGGCACACCATATATTTT. The whole variable domain, remainder taken from reference TRBV9 and TRBJ1-3, is DSGVTQTPKHLITATGQRVTLRCSPRSGDLSVYWYQQSLDQGLQFLIQYYNGEERAKGNILERFSAQQFPDLHSELNLSSLELGDSALYFCASSARDRGHTIYFGEGSWLTVV.

The chain employs TRBV25-1 and TRBJ2-2, with 11 bases fitting TRBD1. The ends lost 7 bases at V and 7 bases at J; junction bases unmatched: 5. Per the germline V gene, CDR1 is MGHDK and CDR2 is SYGVNS. This CDR3 has 14 amino acids. The CDR3 region has the DNA TGTGCCAGCAAGGGACAGGGGGTTGGCGGGGAGCTGTTTTTT. Translation gives CASKGQGVGGELFF.

The chain uses TRBV9 and TRBJ2-2, with 7 bases identical to TRBD2. With 4 bases clipped from V and 2 bases from J, the junction kept 5 bases outside the gene matches. Germline V gene sequence: CDR1 SGDLS, CDR2 YYNGEE. CDR3 size: 15 residues. Here the CDR3 reads CASSTTSYNTGELFF. The CDR3, as DNA: TGTGCCAGCAGCACGACTAGCTATAACACCGGGGAGCTGTTTTTT.

The gene calls are TRBV5-8 and TRBJ2-1; 12 nucleotides line up with TRBD2. With 3 bases clipped from V and 12 bases from J, the junction kept 13 bases outside the gene matches. Germline-derived CDR1 and CDR2 are SGHTS and YDEGEE. The CDR3 runs 16 residues. The CDR3 spells CASSSRTSGTGTGQFF. The CDR3 nucleotides are TGTGCCAGCAGCTCGCGGACTAGCGGGACCGGGACAGGGCAGTTCTTC.

This sequence joins TRBV2 and TRBJ1-2, with 7 positions matching TRBD1. The CDR3 sequence is 14 residues long. Germline trimming cut 6 bases from V and 4 bases from J; bases unmatched to any gene: 8. Looked up from germline, CDR1 is SNHLY and CDR2 is FYNNEI. DNA for the CDR3: TGTGCCAGCAGCCCCTTGACAGGGAGCTATGGCTACACCTTC. Its translation is CASSPLTGSYGYTF.

The gene calls are TRBV7-2 and TRBJ2-1, with D unclear. This CDR3 is built from 13 residues. V gave up 4 bases and J gave up 8 bases, with 12 bases separating them. Germline CDR1 and CDR2: SGHTA and FQGNSA. The DNA for the CDR3 is TGTGCCAGCAGCTCCCTCGGCATTTATGAGCAGTTCTTC. It codes for CASSSLGIYEQFF.

CDR3 loop: CASSIDPLSSVRSSYNEQFF. The CDR3 coding sequence is TGTGCCAGTAGTATAGATCCACTTTCGAGTGTTAGGAGCTCCTACAATGAGCAGTTCTTC. This rearrangement joins TRBV19 to TRBJ2-1; no firm D call. Trimming shortened V by 0 bases and J by 0 bases, and 21 bases separated the two germline ends. The length of the CDR3 is 20 residues. Germline CDR1 and CDR2: LNHDA and SQIVND (reference sequence).

The chain links TRBV5-1 to TRBJ2-5, with TRBD2 as a possible D gene (6 bases). Trimming took 5 bases from V and 4 from J, leaving 9 bases between them. This CDR3 comprises 12 residues. CDR1 SGHRS and CDR2 YFSETQ come from the germline V gene. Here the CDR3 reads CASRQGGETQYF. As DNA, the CDR3 is TGCGCCAGCAGGCAGGGAGGAGAGACCCAGTACTTC. The full variable domain, its missing parts supplied by reference TRBV5-1 and TRBJ2-5, is KAGVTQTPRYLIKTRGQQVTLSCSPISGHRSVSWYQQTPGQGLQFLFEYFSETQRNKGNFPGRFSGRQFSNSRSEMNVSTLELGDSALYLCASRQGGETQYFGPGTRLLVL.

The chain has TRBV6-1 and TRBJ1-6; D is perhaps TRBD1 (5 bases). V was pared by 4 bases and J by 7 bases, with 11 bases between. Germline assignment: CDR1 MNHNS and CDR2 SASEGT. This CDR3 region has 14 residues. The CDR3 spells CASSGKGLNSPLHF. The DNA of the CDR3 is TGTGCCAGCAGTGGAAAGGGGCTGAATTCACCCCTCCACTTT.

This chain joins TRBV6-6 and TRBJ2-3; 9 positions match TRBD1. Per the germline V gene, CDR1 is MNHNY and CDR2 is SVGAGI (reference sequence). CDR3 size: 14 residues. CDR3: CATRDRVSTDTQYF. The CDR3 region has the DNA TGTGCAACCCGGGACAGGGTCAGCACAGATACGCAGTATTTT.

The chain joins TRBV6-1 to TRBJ2-1; 11 bases are shared with TRBD1. The germline gives CDR1 MNHNS, CDR2 SASEGT. Trimming cost V 8 bases and J 6 bases; bases outside gene matches: 9. The CDR3 is 15 residues long. CDR3 sequence: CASGRPGQGVNEQFF. CDR3 DNA: TGTGCCAGCGGAAGACCGGGACAGGGGGTCAATGAGCAGTTCTTC.

The J gene is TRBJ2-3, the V gene TRBV5-1, with TRBD2 matching over 9 bases. This CDR3 has 17 amino acids. Trimming cost V 4 bases and J 13 bases; bases outside gene matches: 22. Looked up from germline, CDR1 is SGHRS and CDR2 is YFSETQ. CDR3 amino acids: CASSILNVGAGGPTEYF. For the CDR3, the DNA is TGCGCCAGCAGCATCCTGAATGTCGGGGCGGGAGGGCCGACGGAGTATTTT.

In regard to this clone: Other DNA sequences in the sample encode the same CDR3. The rearrangement uses TRBV6-1 and TRBJ2-1; the D gene is possibly TRBD1 (6 bases). Germline CDR1 reads MNHNS; CDR2 reads SASEGT. The CDR3 length is 13 residues. Trimming took 6 bases from V and 3 from J, leaving 9 bases between them. This chain's CDR3 is CASSGQLYNEQFF. The CDR3 bases are TGTGCCAGCAGCGGACAGCTCTACAATGAGCAGTTCTTC.

V and J are TRBV4-3 and TRBJ2-3, with no clear D. Germline V CDR1 and CDR2: LGHNA, YSLEER. Trimming removed 0 bases at V and 3 bases at J, with 10 bases between. The CDR3 loop spans 15 amino acids. This chain's CDR3 is CASSQDKRRTDTQYF. Here the CDR3 DNA reads TGCGCCAGCAGCCAAGATAAACGGCGAACAGATACGCAGTATTTT.

V usage is TRBV6-1 and J usage is TRBJ2-7; the match to TRBD1 covers 7 bases. CDR3 size: 12 residues. The V and J ends lost 5 bases and 11 bases, in that order; junction bases with no gene match: 9. CDR1 is MNHNS, CDR2 SASEGT, per germline. The CDR3 DNA sequence: TGTGCCAGCAGTACCCAACAGGGGCCAGAGTACTTC. Its protein is CASSTQQGPEYF.

V usage is TRBV5-1 and J usage is TRBJ2-7; possibly TRBD1 for D (7 bases). V lost 6 bases and J lost 1, with 17 bases in between. Germline V gene sequence: CDR1 SGHRS, CDR2 YFSETQ. The CDR3 is 15 amino acids. The CDR3 DNA is TGCGCCAGCAAGGCGACAGGGAGGATTTCCTACGAGCAGTACTTC. Translated: CASKATGRISYEQYF.

The rearrangement uses TRBV5-1 and TRBJ2-2, with 14 bases aligning to TRBD2. The CDR3 totals 16 residues. Germline trimming cut 4 bases from V and 4 bases from J; bases unmatched to any gene: 3. Per germline, CDR1 SGHRS and CDR2 YFSETQ. CDR3 amino acids: CASSGGLAGVTGELFF. The CDR3 bases are TGCGCCAGCAGCGGGGGACTAGCGGGAGTCACCGGGGAGCTGTTTTTT.

The chain recombines TRBV28 with TRBJ1-3; no clear D. The CDR3 consists of 15 residues. V was trimmed by 4 bases and J by 0 bases, leaving 10 bases between them. Germline V gene sequence: CDR1 MDHEN, CDR2 SYDVKM. The CDR3 nucleotides are TGTGCCAGCAGTTACCCTTCTATCTCTGGAAACACCATATATTTT. Translation: CASSYPSISGNTIYF.

The rearrangement uses TRBV19 and TRBJ1-5, with no clear D. V lost 6 bases, J lost 5 bases, and 26 bases lay in between. The germline gives CDR1 LNHDA, CDR2 SQIVND (reference sequence). The CDR3 is 18 residues long. Here the CDR3 reads CASRSPPRRKGSDQPQHF. The DNA for the CDR3 is TGTGCCAGTAGATCCCCACCCCGGAGGAAGGGATCCGATCAGCCCCAGCATTTT.